Below, 15 T cell receptor beta chains from the same sample are listed, as sequenced in a study of T-cell memory formation after mild COVID-19. MiXCR, run by TCRdb on the 5' RACE reads, gives a single entry per CDR3 protein. The sample has over 450,000 distinct CDR3 sequences; about 20% are singletons. Specimen: PBMCs or a T cell subset sorted from them (not recorded which). All receptors derive from an adult woman who had mild COVID-19 (a few samples of this study predate the infection). Cell type and time point are not known.

This clonotype was counted many times. The chain uses TRBV7-2 and TRBJ2-7; D gene uncertain. The CDR3 sequence is 15 residues long. The germline CDR1 and CDR2 sequences are SGHTA and FQGNSA. Trimming stripped 1 base from V and 0 bases from J, with 10 bases between. Written as DNA, the CDR3 is TGTGCCAGCAGCTTAGATTCAGGCTTCTCCTACGAGCAGTACTTC. Protein sequence: CASSLDSGFSYEQYF.

This clonotype turned up a few times. The V and J genes are TRBV24-1 and TRBJ1-1, with D possibly being TRBD1 (5 bases). The V and J ends lost 3 bases and 11 bases respectively, with 9 bases between them. CDR3 length: 11 residues. In germline, CDR1 is KGHDR, CDR2 SFDVKD. CDR3 sequence reads: CATSDGHGAFF. DNA for the CDR3: TGTGCCACCAGTGATGGACACGGCGCTTTCTTT.

This clonotype occurred a few times. The V gene is TRBV6-2 or TRBV6-3, the J gene TRBJ2-1; D may correspond to TRBD1 or TRBD2 (5 bases each). The CDR3 contains 16 residues. The V gene's germline CDR1 is MNHEY and CDR2 SVGEGT. Trimming left V 2 bases short and J 6 bases short, with 17 bases between. DNA for the CDR3: TGTGCCAGCAGTTACGTTGGGGATGGGACCGCCAATGAGCAGTTCTTC. Encoded protein: CASSYVGDGTANEQFF.

In its sample, this clonotype was seen a few times. This rearrangement joins TRBV10-3 to TRBJ1-2; D is undetermined. Germline lookup yields CDR1 ENHRY and CDR2 SYGVKD. The CDR3 has 15 amino acids. Trimming took off 0 bases at V and 4 bases at J, with 12 bases between the two ends. Here the CDR3 DNA reads TGTGCCATCAGTGAGTCTCGAAACGGAGTCTATGGCTACACCTTC. It codes for CAISESRNGVYGYTF.

V gene TRBV6-1 combines with J gene TRBJ2-4, with TRBD2 matching 7 bases. With 6 bases clipped from V and 13 bases from J, the junction kept 6 bases outside the gene matches. The CDR3 has 11 amino acids. Germline assignment: CDR1 MNHNS and CDR2 SASEGT. Here the CDR3 reads CASSGLERQYF. The CDR3, as DNA: TGTGCCAGCAGCGGACTAGAAAGGCAGTACTTC.

V usage is TRBV29-1 and J usage is TRBJ1-3; 8 bases map to TRBD1. The germline V gene has CDR1 SQVTM and CDR2 ANQGSEA. The trim removed 6 bases at V and 0 bases at J, leaving 10 bases unmatched. The CDR3 consists of 16 residues. The CDR3: CSVKGQGHSSGNTIYF. DNA of the CDR3: TGCAGCGTAAAAGGACAGGGCCACAGCTCTGGAAACACCATATATTTT.

This clonotype was seen only a few times. CDR3 sequence reads: CAISKQGGTNTGELFF. The DNA of the CDR3 is TGTGCCATCAGTAAACAGGGTGGTACGAACACCGGGGAGCTGTTTTTT. The chain joins TRBV10-3 to TRBJ2-2; TRBD1 is a possible D gene (6 bases). With 5 bases removed from V and 0 bases from J, the gap between germline ends came to 13 bases. The germline V gene has CDR1 ENHRY and CDR2 SYGVKD. This CDR3 contains 16 residues.

The sample holds a few counts of this clonotype. The chain is built from TRBV7-9 and TRBJ2-7; weak D call: TRBD2 (5 bases). The CDR3 covers 12 residues. Germline CDR1 SEHNR, CDR2 FQNEAQ (reference sequence). The V end was cut by 4 bases, the J end by 1 base, with 5 bases between. This chain's CDR3 is CASSWRSYEQYF. CDR3 bases: TGTGCCAGCAGCTGGAGGTCCTACGAGCAGTACTTC.

The chain is built from TRBV12-3 or TRBV12-4 and TRBJ1-1, with 9 nucleotides matching TRBD1. V shed 5 bases, J shed 1 base, and the junction held 8 bases outside the gene matches. The CDR3 contains 16 residues. CDR3 coding DNA: TGTGCCAGCAGTACATACAGGGGGCGCAGGAACACTGAAGCTTTCTTT. Translating it yields CASSTYRGRRNTEAFF.

The CDR3 sequence: CASSRSGTRPETQYF. In DNA form, the CDR3 reads TGTGCCAGCAGCCGTAGCGGGACCCGCCCAGAGACCCAGTACTTC. The chain has TRBV12-3 or TRBV12-4 and TRBJ2-5, with 8 bases lining up with TRBD2. V was clipped by 6 bases and J by 4 bases; unmatched bases: 10. The CDR3 spans 15 residues.

V and J are TRBV7-9 and TRBJ2-3; the D is unclear. Germline assignment: CDR1 SEHNR and CDR2 FQNEAQ (reference sequence). CDR3 length: 15 amino acids. V was cut by 1 base and J by 3 bases, with 11 bases left in between. The CDR3 here is CASSLGVAATDTQYF. CDR3 sequence (DNA): TGTGCCAGCAGCTTAGGAGTGGCGGCTACAGATACGCAGTATTTT.

This clonotype appeared a single time. The CDR3 sequence: CATPRTRIEETQYF. The CDR3 coding sequence is TGCGCCACCCCCCGGACTAGAATTGAGGAGACCCAGTACTTC. The chain recombines TRBV10-1 with TRBJ2-5; 7 bases fit TRBD2. CDR3 size: 14 residues. The J segment lost 5 bases and the V segment lost 10 bases, leaving 13 bases of the junction unmatched. Germline CDR1 reads WNHNN; CDR2 reads SYGVQD (reference sequence).

The chain combines TRBV7-9 with TRBJ2-7; TRBD1 aligns across 7 bases. The CDR3 has 14 amino acids. The V and J ends lost 3 bases and 5 bases, in that order; junction bases with no gene match: 7. CDR1 is SEHNR, CDR2 FQNEAQ, per germline (reference sequence). The CDR3 sequence is CASSFYRGRDEQYF. CDR3 sequence (DNA): TGTGCCAGCAGCTTCTACAGGGGTCGCGACGAGCAGTACTTC. The whole variable domain, filled in from reference TRBV7-9 and TRBJ2-7, reads DTGVSQNPRHKITKRGQNVTFRCDPISEHNRLYWYRQTLGQGPEFLTYFQNEAQLEKSRLLSDRFSAERPKGSFSTLEIQRTEQGDSAMYLCASSFYRGRDEQYFGPGTRLTVT.

The V gene is TRBV19, the J gene TRBJ1-5; unclear D gene. The germline V gene encodes CDR1 LNHDA and CDR2 SQIVND (reference sequence). The length of the CDR3 is 15 residues. V lost 8 bases and J lost 3, with 17 bases in between. Here the CDR3 reads CASGPQQEYNQPQHF. The CDR3 region has the DNA TGTGCCAGTGGACCACAACAAGAGTACAATCAGCCCCAGCATTTT.

This rearrangement joins TRBV4-1 to TRBJ2-3; D not certain. In germline, CDR1 is MGHRA, CDR2 YSYEKL. This CDR3 is built from 14 residues. Trimming took 8 bases from V and 0 from J, leaving 12 bases between them. This chain's CDR3 is CASPIQPSTDTQYF. CDR3 nucleotides: TGCGCCAGCCCCATCCAGCCGAGCACAGATACGCAGTATTTT.